Reported below is one T cell receptor (beta chain). These data belong to a study of blood T cell repertoires in COVID-19. Across the whole study: COVID-19 samples from acute and convalescent phases originated in the United States, Italy and Spain.

Participants, about 18 to 90 years old, spanned 25 or so US areas. Participants' own reports of clinical history determined their cohort assignment. In the authors' methods: Nucleated cell number was recorded as an estimate derived from reference gene primer amplification. The assay was immunoSEQ multiplex PCR, and TCRdb's table has in-frame clones only and misses some. From that table come the V and J calls and clone size; the DNA was used to work out D and trimming. The sample lists about 440,000 clones, 70% to 90% occurring once. Sequenced sample: PBMCs or T cells enriched from blood (not recorded which). This clonotype was sampled from a woman younger than 35 with acute COVID-19.

CDR3 residues: CASSDETTSTDTQYF. CDR3 sequence (DNA): TGTGCCAGCAGTGACGAGACTACGTCCACAGATACGCAGTATTTT. J is TRBJ2-3 and V is TRBV6-4; TRBD2 is a possible D gene (5 bases). The CDR3 covers 15 residues. The V end was cut by 2 bases, the J end by 2 bases, with 11 bases between. The germline V gene encodes CDR1 MRHNA and CDR2 SNTAGT.